The 5 T cell receptor beta chains reported below all come from one sample, sequenced in a study of blood T cell repertoires in COVID-19. TCRdb's copy holds only in-frame clones and misses some; the assay was immunoSEQ multiplex PCR. The table includes about 200,000 clones, about nine tenths detected once. The sequenced material came from peripheral blood. The origin of the receptors is a young man with active or convalescent COVID-19.

This clone appeared a single time. This chain joins TRBV4-3 and TRBJ2-6, with D tentatively TRBD2 (6 bases). Germline CDR1 reads LGHNA; CDR2 reads YSLEER. Trimming shortened V by 0 bases and J by 0 bases, and 12 bases separated the two germline ends. This CDR3 spans 18 amino acids. The CDR3 DNA sequence: TGCGCCAGCAGCCAAGATATGAGCGGGCCCTCTGGGGCCAACGTCCTGACTTTC. Translating gives CASSQDMSGPSGANVLTF.

The genes are TRBV6-6 and TRBJ2-6, with D possibly matching TRBD1 (6 bases). The germline CDR1 and CDR2 sequences are MNHNY and SVGAGI (reference sequence). V was shortened by 8 bases and J by 1 base, with 9 bases between the two germline ends. The CDR3 has 14 amino acids. The CDR3 reads CASSGTSGANVLTF. The CDR3 nucleotides are TGTGCCAGCTCCGGGACATCTGGGGCCAACGTCCTGACTTTC.

The V call is TRBV27, the J call TRBJ2-3; TRBD1 matches at 7 bases. V was pared by 0 bases and J by 2 bases, with 11 bases of the junction left unmatched. Germline V gene sequence: CDR1 MNHEY, CDR2 SMNVEV (reference sequence). The CDR3 is 18 amino acids. CDR3 protein: CASSLSAHRGRNTDTQYF. The CDR3 coding sequence is TGTGCCAGCAGTTTATCGGCCCATAGGGGGCGAAACACAGATACGCAGTATTTT.

The chain is built from TRBV4-1 and TRBJ2-1; possible D gene TRBD2, 5 bases. Trimming stripped 2 bases from V and 4 bases from J, with 9 bases between. Germline-derived CDR1 and CDR2 are MGHRA and YSYEKL. The CDR3 loop spans 14 amino acids. CDR3 sequence (DNA): TGCGCCAGCAGCCAACCACTAGGATACAATGAGCAGTTCTTC. It yields the protein CASSQPLGYNEQFF.

V gene TRBV25-1 combines with J gene TRBJ1-6, with unresolved D. This CDR3 is 15 amino acids long. Per germline, CDR1 MGHDK and CDR2 SYGVNS. Trimming cost V 2 bases and J 6 bases, with 11 bases left between them. This CDR3 reads CASSETKERNSPLHF. Written as DNA, the CDR3 is TGTGCCAGCAGTGAAACGAAAGAGCGTAATTCACCCCTCCACTTT.